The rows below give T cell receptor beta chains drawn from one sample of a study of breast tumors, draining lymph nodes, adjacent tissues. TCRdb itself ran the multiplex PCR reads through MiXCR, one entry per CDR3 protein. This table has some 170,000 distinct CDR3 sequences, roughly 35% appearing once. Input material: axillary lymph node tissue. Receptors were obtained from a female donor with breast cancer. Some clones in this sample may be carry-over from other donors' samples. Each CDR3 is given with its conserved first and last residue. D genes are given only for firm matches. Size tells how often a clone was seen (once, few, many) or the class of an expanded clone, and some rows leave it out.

CDR3 protein: CASSMAGLNEKLFF
CDR3 DNA: TGTGCCAGCAGTATGGCTGGACTGAATGAAAAACTGTTTTTT
V gene: TRBV28
clone size: .
J gene: TRBJ1-4
D gene: .

CDR3 protein: CASSLIIGRGRETQYF
CDR3 DNA: TGTGCCAGCAGCTTGATAATCGGTCGAGGCCGGGAGACCCAGTACTTC
V gene: TRBV5-5
clone size: many
J gene: TRBJ2-5
D gene: .

CDR3 protein: CSAYDRAHSAQFF
CDR3 DNA: TGCAGTGCCTACGACAGGGCGCACAGTGCGCAGTTCTTC
V gene: TRBV20-1
clone size: once
J gene: TRBJ2-1
D gene: TRBD1

CDR3 protein: CASSLSVTQPQHF
CDR3 DNA: TGTGCCAGCAGCTTATCGGTCACTCAGCCCCAGCATTTT
V gene: TRBV5-4
clone size: few
J gene: TRBJ1-5
D gene: .

CDR3 protein: CASSFSLGVRETQYF
CDR3 DNA: TGTGCCAGCAGTTTCTCCCTTGGCGTCCGGGAGACCCAGTACTTC
V gene: TRBV12-3/TRBV12-4
clone size: many
J gene: TRBJ2-5
D gene: .

CDR3 protein: CSDEGFLGYGYTF
CDR3 DNA: TGCAGCGACGAGGGTTTCCTAGGCTATGGCTACACCTTC
V gene: TRBV29-1
clone size: many
J gene: TRBJ1-2
D gene: .

CDR3 protein: CASSHSGHPYKGYTF
CDR3 DNA: TGTGCCAGCAGTCACTCCGGACACCCTTATAAAGGCTACACCTTC
V gene: TRBV6-7
clone size: many
J gene: TRBJ1-2
D gene: .

CDR3 protein: CASSLTGSDTQYF
CDR3 DNA: TGCGCCAGCAGCTTGACAGGGTCAGATACGCAGTATTTT
V gene: TRBV5-1
clone size: many
J gene: TRBJ2-3
D gene: .

CDR3 protein: CAWRLQGYHEKLFF
CDR3 DNA: TGTGCCTGGAGGTTACAGGGATATCACGAAAAACTGTTTTTT
V gene: TRBV30
clone size: many
J gene: TRBJ1-4
D gene: .

CDR3 protein: CASSLAQGINEQYF
CDR3 DNA: TGTGCCAGCAGCTTAGCGCAGGGTATCAACGAGCAGTACTTC
V gene: TRBV7-9
clone size: many
J gene: TRBJ2-7
D gene: .

CDR3 protein: CASRLGGSPYEQYF
CDR3 DNA: TGTGCCAGCAGGTTAGGGGGTAGTCCCTACGAGCAGTACTTC
V gene: TRBV28
clone size: many
J gene: TRBJ2-7
D gene: .

CDR3 protein: CASSPGGGVQETPYF
CDR3 DNA: TGCGCCAGCAGCCCGGGCGGGGGAGTCCAAGAGACCCCGTACTTC
V gene: TRBV9
clone size: .
J gene: TRBJ2-5
D gene: TRBD2

CDR3 protein: CASSRGQGMGNEQYF
CDR3 DNA: TGTGCCAGCTCTCGCGGACAGGGAATGGGCAACGAGCAGTACTTC
V gene: TRBV18
clone size: many
J gene: TRBJ2-7
D gene: TRBD1

CDR3 protein: CATSEGGLFNEQFF
CDR3 DNA: TGTGCCACCAGTGAGGGGGGACTGTTCAATGAGCAGTTCTTC
V gene: TRBV24-1
clone size: .
J gene: TRBJ2-1
D gene: .

CDR3 protein: CASNPLEPGGRETQYF
CDR3 DNA: TGTGCCAGCAACCCGTTGGAGCCGGGGGGGAGGGAGACCCAGTACTTC
V gene: TRBV5-6
clone size: .
J gene: TRBJ2-5
D gene: TRBD2

CDR3 protein: CASRSGASGVNEQFF
CDR3 DNA: TGTGCCAGTCGGTCGGGGGCCTCGGGAGTCAATGAGCAGTTCTTC
V gene: TRBV12-3/TRBV12-4
clone size: many
J gene: TRBJ2-1
D gene: .

CDR3 protein: CAWSGPVGEKLFF
CDR3 DNA: TGTGCCTGGAGTGGCCCCGTGGGGGAAAAACTGTTTTTT
V gene: TRBV30
clone size: many
J gene: TRBJ1-4
D gene: .

CDR3 protein: CASSKEGLGGETQYF
CDR3 DNA: TGTGCCAGCAGCAAAGAGGGATTGGGTGGAGAGACCCAGTACTTC
V gene: TRBV7-2
clone size: many
J gene: TRBJ2-5
D gene: .

CDR3 protein: CASSSHSADFYNSPLHF
CDR3 DNA: TGTGCCAGCAGCTCCCACTCAGCCGATTTCTATAATTCACCCCTCCACTTT
V gene: TRBV5-8
clone size: .
J gene: TRBJ1-6
D gene: .

CDR3 protein: CASRPGMMGRSPLHF
CDR3 DNA: TGTGCCAGCAGACCAGGGATGATGGGACGTTCACCCCTCCACTTT
V gene: TRBV28
clone size: few
J gene: TRBJ1-6
D gene: .

CDR3 protein: CASSDRGRARTEAFF
CDR3 DNA: TGTGCCAGCAGTGACAGGGGTCGCGCTCGTACTGAAGCTTTCTTT
V gene: TRBV12-3/TRBV12-4
clone size: .
J gene: TRBJ1-1
D gene: TRBD1

CDR3 protein: CASTPPGLPRETQYF
CDR3 DNA: TGTGCCAGCACCCCCCCTGGACTACCTCGAGAGACCCAGTACTTC
V gene: TRBV28
clone size: .
J gene: TRBJ2-5
D gene: .

CDR3 protein: CGSMRGGTIYF
CDR3 DNA: TGCGGGTCGATGCGTGGGGGCACCATATATTTT
V gene: TRBV20-1
clone size: many
J gene: TRBJ1-3
D gene: .

CDR3 protein: CASSLPGGYTF
CDR3 DNA: TGTGCCAGCAGTTTACCCGGTGGCTACACCTTC
V gene: TRBV12-3/TRBV12-4
clone size: many
J gene: TRBJ1-2
D gene: .

CDR3 protein: CASSLETPLRANVLTF
CDR3 DNA: TGCGCCAGCAGCCTAGAAACTCCACTGAGGGCCAACGTCCTGACTTTC
V gene: TRBV5-1
clone size: many
J gene: TRBJ2-6
D gene: .

CDR3 protein: CSARALAEHNEQFF
CDR3 DNA: TGCAGTGCTAGAGCCCTAGCGGAGCACAATGAGCAGTTCTTC
V gene: TRBV20-1
clone size: many
J gene: TRBJ2-1
D gene: TRBD2

CDR3 protein: CASSPGTSGYTQYF
CDR3 DNA: TGTGCCAGCAGCCCCGGGACTAGCGGATATACGCAGTATTTT
V gene: TRBV3-1
clone size: many
J gene: TRBJ2-3
D gene: TRBD2

CDR3 protein: CASSQESRQYF
CDR3 DNA: TGTGCCAGCAGCCAAGAGAGCCGGCAGTACTTC
V gene: TRBV3-1
clone size: many
J gene: TRBJ2-7
D gene: .

CDR3 protein: CASSQANGREVYIQYF
CDR3 DNA: TGTGCCAGCAGCCAAGCGAATGGCAGGGAAGTTTACATTCAGTACTTC
V gene: TRBV14
clone size: .
J gene: TRBJ2-4
D gene: .

CDR3 protein: CASSLDRQEAFF
CDR3 DNA: TGTGCCAGCAGCTTAGATCGCCAGGAAGCTTTCTTT
V gene: TRBV7-8
clone size: many
J gene: TRBJ1-1
D gene: .

CDR3 protein: CASSGLRGREEKLFF
CDR3 DNA: TGTGCCAGCAGTGGATTAAGGGGGCGAGAAGAAAAACTGTTTTTT
V gene: TRBV2
clone size: many
J gene: TRBJ1-4
D gene: TRBD1

CDR3 protein: CASSFPTSGDETQYF
CDR3 DNA: TGTGCCAGCAGCTTCCCCACCTCAGGGGACGAGACCCAGTACTTC
V gene: TRBV7-9
clone size: many
J gene: TRBJ2-5
D gene: .

CDR3 protein: CASSIGLAEAYEQYF
CDR3 DNA: TGTGCCAGCAGCATCGGGCTAGCGGAGGCCTACGAGCAGTACTTC
V gene: TRBV12-3/TRBV12-4
clone size: many
J gene: TRBJ2-7
D gene: TRBD2

CDR3 protein: CASSYRASYTF
CDR3 DNA: TGTGCCAGCAGCTACAGGGCGAGCTACACCTTC
V gene: TRBV5-4
clone size: .
J gene: TRBJ1-2
D gene: .